This TCR beta chain derives from a study of blood T cell repertoires in COVID-19. Study details: Both acute and convalescent COVID-19 samples were obtained from the United States, Italy and Spain. T cells, B-cell-depleted T cells, or PBMCs provided the cDNA or gDNA that served as material.

This clone occurred once. V was clipped by 3 bases and J by 4 bases; unmatched bases: 8. The CDR3 has 16 residues. In germline, CDR1 is SGDLS, CDR2 YYNGEE. Authors' processing steps: Researchers report that nucleated cell counts were estimated from reference gene primer amplification. Assay: immunoSEQ multiplex PCR; the TCRdb copy retains only in-frame clones and omits some. V and J calls and clone size are as listed in that table; D and trimming were resolved from the DNA. The sample lists about 70,000 clones, 70% to 90% occurring once. The material sequenced was peripheral blood. The chain uses TRBV9 and TRBJ2-1; 9 bases are a match to TRBD1. This receptor was taken from a woman in her seventies with acute or convalescent COVID-19. CDR3 DNA sequence: TGTGCCAGCAGCGCCACGGACAGGGGTTTGTACAATGAGCAGTTCTTC. This gives the protein CASSATDRGLYNEQFF.